Below are 27 T cell receptor beta chains sequenced from a single sample in a study of blood T cell repertoires in COVID-19. Some clones are missing from TCRdb's copy, which holds only in-frame ones; the method was immunoSEQ multiplex PCR. Of some 99,000 clones in the sample, 70% to 85% were seen once. Sequencing used peripheral blood. The receptors here all came from a woman older than 75 with active or convalescent COVID-19.

This sequence joins TRBV6-5 and TRBJ2-4; weak D call: TRBD2 (6 bases). Germline CDR1 reads MNHEY; CDR2 reads SVGAGI. The CDR3 is 15 amino acids. Trimming left V 2 bases short and J 6 bases short, with 14 bases between. The CDR3 sequence: CASSYRPGVGNIQYF. The CDR3, as DNA: TGTGCCAGCAGTTACCGGCCGGGAGTTGGAAACATTCAGTACTTC.

J is TRBJ1-4 and V is TRBV28; D is perhaps TRBD1 (6 bases). Germline V gene lookup returns CDR1 MDHEN and CDR2 SYDVKM. The CDR3 has 15 amino acids. Between the trimmed V and J ends, which lost 5 bases and 8 bases, there was a span of 18 bases. The CDR3 bases are TGTGCCAGCAGTCTCAATACAGGGTTAAGCGAAAAACTGTTTTTT. It codes for CASSLNTGLSEKLFF.

The chain links TRBV15 to TRBJ2-6; 9 bases align to TRBD1. V gave up 0 bases and J gave up 1 base; unmatched junction bases: 7. CDR1 and CDR2 (germline): LNHNV, YYDKDF (reference sequence). The CDR3 has 19 amino acids. CDR3 residues: CATSRESGQGLSGANVLTF. CDR3 coding DNA: TGTGCCACCAGCAGAGAATCGGGACAGGGTTTGTCTGGGGCCAACGTCCTGACTTTC.

This clone was detected once. Other DNA sequences in the same sample also yield this CDR3. The genes are TRBV18 and TRBJ2-3, with D perhaps TRBD1 (6 bases). CDR3 length: 14 amino acids. Trimming left V 3 bases short and J 1 base short, with 8 bases between. From germline, CDR1 is KGHSH and CDR2 LQKENI. The CDR3 DNA is TGTGCCAGCTCACCCCGACAGGGCACAGATACGCAGTATTTT. Translated, it gives CASSPRQGTDTQYF.

The genes are TRBV28 and TRBJ2-7; 11 bases map to TRBD2. This CDR3 has 14 amino acids. Germline V gene sequence: CDR1 MDHEN, CDR2 SYDVKM. With V trimmed by 6 bases and J by 6 bases, 7 bases remained unmatched. CDR3 sequence: CASSQTSGISEQYF. CDR3 DNA sequence: TGTGCCAGCAGCCAGACTAGCGGGATCTCCGAGCAGTACTTC. The complete variable domain, with remaining parts taken from reference TRBV28 and TRBJ2-7, reads DVKVTQSSRYLVKRTGEKVFLECVQDMDHENMFWYRQDPGLGLRLIYFSYDVKMKEKGDIPEGYSVSREKKERFSLILESASTNQTSMYLCASSQTSGISEQYFGPGTRLTVT.

The genes are TRBV11-2 and TRBJ2-2; D not resolved. Germline values: CDR1 SGHAT, CDR2 FQNNGV. Trimming shortened V by 3 bases and J by 7 bases, and 9 bases separated the two germline ends. This CDR3 has 13 residues. The CDR3 DNA follows: TGTGCCAGCAGCTTTGGGCGATACGGGGAGCTGTTTTTT. This codes for CASSFGRYGELFF.

The gene calls are TRBV5-6 and TRBJ1-4; D gene ambiguous. CDR1 SGHDT and CDR2 YYEEEE come from the germline V gene. V was pared by 0 bases and J by 2 bases, with 14 bases between. CDR3 length: 17 amino acids. Written as DNA, the CDR3 is TGTGCCAGCAGCTTGGCCGGGTGGAGCCTCACTAATGAAAAACTGTTTTTT. It translates to CASSLAGWSLTNEKLFF.

The J gene is TRBJ1-5, the V gene TRBV15; 10 bases are a match to TRBD1. With 8 bases clipped from V and 7 bases from J, the junction kept 23 bases outside the gene matches. CDR1 is LNHNV, CDR2 YYDKDF, per germline (reference sequence). There are 19 residues in the CDR3. CDR3 DNA sequence: TGTGCCACCGAAAGAAGCACCGGGACAGGGGCCGCATCAGGGCAGCCCCAGCATTTT. Amino acids: CATERSTGTGAASGQPQHF.

This rearrangement joins TRBV28 to TRBJ1-6; maybe TRBD1 (6 bases). This CDR3 region has 16 residues. The germline gives CDR1 MDHEN, CDR2 SYDVKM. Trimming took 5 bases from V and 6 from J, leaving 17 bases between them. CDR3 sequence: CASSQPTGGLNSPLHF. The CDR3 nucleotides are TGTGCCAGCAGTCAGCCGACAGGCGGCCTTAATTCACCCCTCCACTTT. The variable domain in full, with the rest retrieved from reference TRBV28 and TRBJ1-6, is DVKVTQSSRYLVKRTGEKVFLECVQDMDHENMFWYRQDPGLGLRLIYFSYDVKMKEKGDIPEGYSVSREKKERFSLILESASTNQTSMYLCASSQPTGGLNSPLHFGNGTRLTVT.

The chain couples TRBV10-3 to TRBJ2-7, with 11 bases that match TRBD1. The CDR3 extends over 13 amino acids. V trimming: 9 bases; J trimming: 4 bases; junction bases outside the gene matches: 5. CDR1 and CDR2 from the germline V gene are ENHRY and SYGVKD. CDR3 nucleotides: TGTGCCATTTCAGGACAGGGGGCATACGAGCAGTACTTC. This gives the protein CAISGQGAYEQYF.

The V and J genes are TRBV30 and TRBJ2-1; possibly TRBD2 for D (5 bases). Germline CDR1 is GTSNPN and CDR2 is SVGIG (reference sequence). The ends were cut back, 4 bases at V and 4 bases at J, with 14 bases in the middle. The CDR3 totals 14 residues. CDR3 DNA sequence: TGTGCCTGGACCCTGGGTGGGAGTTACAATGAGCAGTTCTTC. It encodes CAWTLGGSYNEQFF. Variable domain in full (rest from reference TRBV30 and TRBJ2-1): SQTIHQWPATLVQPVGSPLSLECTVEGTSNPNLYWYRQAAGRGLQLLFYSVGIGQISSEVPQNLSASRPQDRQFILSSKKLLLSDSGFYLCAWTLGGSYNEQFFGPGTRLTVL.

As to this clone: In the same sample, other DNA sequences code for this CDR3. The V call is TRBV7-6, the J call TRBJ1-2, with TRBD1 as a possible D gene (6 bases). V lost 5 bases and J 1 base, leaving 8 bases between the germline ends. Germline CDR1 SGHVS, CDR2 FNYEAQ. This CDR3 is 13 amino acids long. The CDR3 here is CASSPDSNYGYTF. The CDR3 bases are TGTGCCAGCAGCCCGGACAGTAACTATGGCTACACCTTC.

The chain couples TRBV7-2 to TRBJ2-5; TRBD1 is a possible D gene (6 bases). V was clipped by 2 bases and J by 5 bases, with 18 bases between them. This CDR3 contains 16 residues. Germline V lookup: CDR1 SGHTA, CDR2 FQGNSA. The CDR3 loop reads CASSLSWGLQGETQYF. The CDR3 bases are TGTGCCAGCAGCTTATCGTGGGGGCTGCAAGGGGAGACCCAGTACTTC.

The V call is TRBV10-3, the J call TRBJ2-1; maybe TRBD2 (5 bases). Trimming shortened V by 0 bases and J by 8 bases, and 11 bases separated the two germline ends. In germline, CDR1 is ENHRY, CDR2 SYGVKD. This CDR3 comprises 14 residues. In nucleotides, the CDR3 is TGTGCCATCAGTGAGTCACTAGTAGGCTATGAGCAGTTCTTC. Its protein is CAISESLVGYEQFF.

The chain employs TRBV13 and TRBJ1-1, with D hard to call. Per the germline V gene, CDR1 is PRHDT and CDR2 is FYEKMQ (reference sequence). V was shortened by 5 bases and J by 6 bases, with 19 bases between the two germline ends. CDR3 size: 15 residues. This CDR3 reads CASSTRLSGPPEAFF. Written as DNA, the CDR3 is TGTGCCAGCAGCACCCGTCTGTCAGGTCCCCCTGAAGCTTTCTTT.

This rearrangement joins TRBV7-2 to TRBJ2-1, with 10 bases lining up with TRBD2. Per germline, CDR1 SGHTA and CDR2 FQGNSA. V shed 1 base, J shed 8 bases, and the junction held 8 bases outside the gene matches. This CDR3 comprises 16 residues. CDR3 sequence: CASSLVLAGDADEQFF. CDR3 in DNA: TGTGCCAGCAGCTTAGTTCTAGCGGGAGACGCGGATGAGCAGTTCTTC. Full variable domain (missing parts from reference TRBV7-2 and TRBJ2-1): GAGVSQSPSNKVTEKGKDVELRCDPISGHTALYWYRQSLGQGLEFLIYFQGNSAPDKSGLPSDRFSAERTGGSVSTLTIQRTQQEDSAVYLCASSLVLAGDADEQFFGPGTRLTVL.

The V gene is TRBV6-5, the J gene TRBJ2-5, with D possibly being TRBD1 (5 bases). Germline CDR1 MNHEY, CDR2 SVGAGI. This CDR3 comprises 14 residues. The ends were cut back, 5 bases at V and 3 bases at J, with 13 bases in the middle. The CDR3 reads CASSPGRVKETQYF. DNA for the CDR3: TGTGCCAGCAGTCCGGGCAGGGTGAAAGAGACCCAGTACTTC.

This clone showed up just a few times. The rearrangement uses TRBV13 and TRBJ1-2; TRBD1 matches 8 bases. The CDR3 runs to 14 residues. Germline V gene lookup returns CDR1 PRHDT and CDR2 FYEKMQ (reference sequence). J was trimmed by 4 bases and V by 5 bases; bases with no gene match: 6. The CDR3 region has the DNA TGTGCCAGCAGCACCGGGACAGGACGCTATGGCTACACCTTC. Residues: CASSTGTGRYGYTF.

The chain uses TRBV3-1 (or the pseudogene TRBV3-2) and TRBJ1-6; D is unclear. The CDR3 contains 15 residues. Trimming left V 4 bases short and J 13 bases short, with 20 bases between. Per germline, CDR1 LGHDT and CDR2 YNNKEL (reference sequence). The CDR3 sequence is CASSPSEARLVPLHF. DNA for the CDR3: TGTGCCAGCAGCCCGTCCGAGGCGAGGTTAGTGCCCCTCCACTTT.

This chain links TRBV4-1 with TRBJ1-1; a possible D gene is TRBD1 (6 bases). The CDR3 is made up of 16 amino acids. Per germline, CDR1 MGHRA and CDR2 YSYEKL. V dropped 0 bases and J dropped 1 base, with 12 bases sitting between them. CDR3 residues: CASSQEIQGSNTEAFF. For the CDR3, the DNA is TGCGCCAGCAGCCAAGAGATACAGGGATCGAACACTGAAGCTTTCTTT.

This clone appeared a few times. The chain has TRBV28 and TRBJ2-3; the D is unclear. V lost 3 bases and J lost 8, with 9 bases in between. Germline CDR1 is MDHEN and CDR2 is SYDVKM. This CDR3 is built from 12 residues. DNA for the CDR3: TGTGCCAGCAGTTTTGAGTTTCGTACGCAGTATTTT. It translates to CASSFEFRTQYF.

In its sample, this clone was seen a few times. The genes are TRBV28 and TRBJ2-2; TRBD1 is a possible D gene (6 bases). The CDR3 extends over 14 amino acids. The ends were cut back, 6 bases at V and 1 base at J, with 9 bases in the middle. CDR1 MDHEN and CDR2 SYDVKM come from the germline V gene. The CDR3 protein is CASRTGQNTGELFF. The CDR3 DNA reads as TGTGCCAGCAGAACGGGACAGAACACCGGGGAGCTGTTTTTT.

The CDR3 sequence: CASSNQNYGYTF. CDR3 bases: TGTGCCAGTAGTAATCAGAACTATGGCTACACCTTC. The V and J genes are TRBV19 and TRBJ1-2; no firm D call. The CDR3 is 12 residues long. Trimming removed 4 bases from V and 2 bases from J, with 5 bases in between. Germline V gene sequence: CDR1 LNHDA, CDR2 SQIVND (reference sequence).

This rearrangement joins TRBV7-6 to TRBJ2-5; TRBD2 matches at 13 bases. The CDR3 has 17 residues. J gave up 4 bases and V 1 base, and 6 bases lay outside the gene matches. Germline V gene sequence: CDR1 SGHVS, CDR2 FNYEAQ. The CDR3 reads CASSLGGTSGVGETQYF. DNA for the CDR3: TGTGCCAGCAGCTTAGGGGGGACTAGCGGGGTTGGAGAGACCCAGTACTTC.

The rearrangement uses TRBV10-3 and TRBJ2-3; D gene uncertain. V lost 4 bases and J lost 4, with 9 bases in between. Germline CDR1 and CDR2: ENHRY and SYGVKD. The CDR3 runs 13 residues. This CDR3 is CAISVRPADTQYF. The CDR3 region has the DNA TGTGCCATCAGTGTGCGGCCCGCAGATACGCAGTATTTT.

This clone was counted between two and nine times. The rearrangement links TRBV5-1 to TRBJ2-5; TRBD2 aligns across 8 bases. V lost 4 bases, J lost 2 bases, and 19 bases stayed unmatched. Germline CDR1 is SGHRS and CDR2 is YFSETQ. The CDR3 is made up of 19 amino acids. CDR3 loop: CASSRGTGGGRSGQETQYF. The CDR3 DNA reads as TGCGCCAGCAGCCGCGGAACGGGTGGCGGGAGGAGCGGACAAGAGACCCAGTACTTC.

In this sample, this clone turned up a few times. The chain employs TRBV19 and TRBJ1-5; 7 bases agree with TRBD1. Germline trimming cut 7 bases from V and 4 bases from J; bases unmatched to any gene: 7. This CDR3 spans 14 amino acids. Germline V gene lookup returns CDR1 LNHDA and CDR2 SQIVND (reference sequence). The chain's CDR3 is CASIGQATNQPQHF. The CDR3, as DNA: TGTGCCAGTATCGGACAGGCTACTAATCAGCCCCAGCATTTT. Using reference TRBV19 and TRBJ1-5 for the parts outside the CDR3, the full variable domain is DGGITQSPKYLFRKEGQNVTLSCEQNLNHDAMYWYRQDPGQGLRLIYYSQIVNDFQKGDIAEGYSVSREKKESFPLTVTSAQKNPTAFYLCASIGQATNQPQHFGDGTRLSIL.